The T cell receptor (beta chain) under discussion was sequenced for a study of T-cell memory formation after mild COVID-19. Background on the study: The TCR clusters were mostly specific to one donor. Points from the study as a whole: Whereas later expanders leaned CD4+, clones contracting day 15 to 85 showed a balanced CD4/CD8 makeup. CD8+ contracting clones occupied EMRA, while CD4+ ones occupied mainly CM and EM.

The CDR3 sequence is 11 residues long. V lost 5 bases and J lost 4, with 8 bases in between. Germline lookup yields CDR1 SQVTM and CDR2 ANQGSEA. The table lists this clonotype with many counts. Its antigen is unknown. TCRdb re-derived calls from the 5' RACE reads in MiXCR, one entry per CDR3 protein. Of hundreds of thousands of distinct CDR3 sequences listed, approximately 19% are singletons. The specimen was PBMCs or a T cell subset sorted from them (not recorded which). The clonotype was recovered from a man aged 18 to 29 who had mild COVID-19 (a few samples of this study predate the infection). Cell type and time point are not known. The chain recombines TRBV29-1 with TRBJ2-5, with D perhaps TRBD1 (5 bases). CDR3 nucleotide sequence: TGCAGCGTTTATCAGGGAGAGACCCAGTACTTC. Translated: CSVYQGETQYF.